Listed below are T cell receptor beta chains from one sample, sequenced in a study of OX40 agonist ivuxolimab in advanced cancers. Produced via immunoSEQ multiplex PCR; TCRdb's table is partial and in-frame only. This sample yields roughly 67,000 clones, of which around 90% are seen a single time; about 5.5% belongs to the top ten. The specimen was CD4+ or CD8+ T cells sorted from blood, collected in a trial of the OX40 agonist ivuxolimab. These receptors all come from an adult with an advanced solid tumor such as melanoma, head and neck, liver or kidney cancer. Both conserved end residues are part of each CDR3. The D gene is left open where the match is weak. The size field is filled for only some rows; it gives once, few, many or a size class.

NA	TRBJ2-1	NA	TRBV6-1	CASTVSRERGEQFF	TGTGCCAGCACCGTTAGCAGGGAAAGGGGGGAGCAGTTCTTC
NA	TRBJ2-1	NA	TRBV5-6	CASSSQGIYNEQFF	TGTGCCAGCAGCTCTCAGGGAATCTACAATGAGCAGTTCTTC
NA	TRBJ1-5	NA	TRBV7-8	CASSSADRFNQPQHF	TGTGCCAGCAGCTCCGCGGACAGATTCAATCAGCCCCAGCATTTT
NA	TRBJ1-2	NA	TRBV6-1	CASSENYVYGYTF	TGTGCCAGCAGTGAAAATTACGTCTATGGCTACACCTTC
TRBD1	TRBJ2-5	NA	TRBV6-6	CASTPTGEETQYF	TGTGCCAGCACTCCGACAGGGGAAGAGACCCAGTACTTC
TRBD1	TRBJ2-3	NA	TRBV10-2	CASTDRGSTDTQYF	TGCGCCAGCACTGACAGGGGTAGCACAGATACGCAGTATTTT
NA	TRBJ2-7	NA	TRBV9	CASSTQERGAYEQYF	TGTGCCAGCAGCACACAGGAAAGGGGGGCCTACGAGCAGTACTTC
NA	TRBJ1-6	NA	TRBV2	CASSDDRPSYNSPLHF	TGTGCCAGCAGTGACGACCGTCCCTCCTATAATTCACCCCTCCACTTT
NA	TRBJ2-5	NA	TRBV18	CASSGGYQETQYF	TGTGCCAGCTCAGGGGGGTACCAAGAGACCCAGTACTTC
NA	TRBJ2-3	NA	TRBV5-1	CASSLGQEGDTQYF	TGCGCCAGCAGCTTGGGTCAGGAAGGAGATACGCAGTATTTT
TRBD2	TRBJ2-1	NA	TRBV5-1	CASSPRTSGTYNEQFF	TGCGCCAGCAGCCCCCGGACTAGCGGAACCTACAATGAGCAGTTCTTC
NA	TRBJ2-2	NA	TRBV19	CASKHREITGELFF	TGTGCCAGTAAGCATCGGGAGATCACCGGGGAGCTGTTTTTT
NA	TRBJ2-3	NA	TRBV19	CASNRQGTNTDTQYF	TGTGCCAGTAACCGGCAGGGGACAAACACAGATACGCAGTATTTT
NA	TRBJ2-1	NA	TRBV11-2	CASSRGNEQFF	TGTGCCAGCAGCCGCGGGAATGAGCAGTTCTTC
NA	TRBJ2-1	NA	TRBV28	CASSLSRGEQFF	TGTGCCAGCAGTTTATCTCGGGGTGAGCAGTTCTTC
NA	TRBJ1-2	NA	TRBV28	CASSFRTENYGYTF	TGTGCCAGCAGTTTCCGGACAGAAAACTATGGCTACACCTTC
TRBD1	TRBJ2-2	NA	TRBV19	CASRTKQGINTGELFF	TGTGCCAGTAGGACCAAACAGGGGATCAACACCGGGGAGCTGTTTTTT
NA	TRBJ2-3	once	TRBV5-1	CASSLTPGSLTDTQYF	TGCGCCAGCAGCTTGACTCCCGGATCGCTAACAGATACGCAGTATTTT
TRBD1	TRBJ1-1	once	TRBV5-1	CASSFTGTGNTEAFF	TGCGCCAGCAGTTTTACCGGGACAGGGAACACTGAAGCTTTCTTT
NA	TRBJ1-1	NA	TRBV6-5	CASSSPGGVGEAFF	TGTGCCAGCAGTTCTCCCGGGGGGGTTGGGGAAGCTTTCTTT
NA	TRBJ1-1	NA	TRBV20-1	CSAGPGLGAFF	TGCAGTGCCGGACCGGGACTCGGAGCTTTCTTT
TRBD1	TRBJ1-5	NA	TRBV28	CASNRGNQPQHF	TGTGCCAGCAACAGGGGAAATCAGCCCCAGCATTTT
NA	TRBJ2-3	NA	TRBV11-3	CASSLYGDADTQYF	TGTGCCAGCAGCTTATACGGAGATGCAGATACGCAGTATTTT
NA	TRBJ2-2	NA	TRBV15	CATSVGRPGTGELFF	TGTGCCACCAGCGTGGGACGGCCGGGGACCGGGGAGCTGTTTTTT
NA	TRBJ2-3	NA	TRBV6-5	CASSYSGPVTDTQYF	TGTGCCAGCAGTTACTCGGGGCCGGTGACAGATACGCAGTATTTT
TRBD1	TRBJ1-5	NA	TRBV2	CASSGTGEDQPQHF	TGTGCCAGCAGTGGGACAGGGGAGGATCAGCCCCAGCATTTT
TRBD1	TRBJ2-1	NA	TRBV15	CATSRDSDRVQFF	TGTGCCACCAGCAGAGATTCGGACAGGGTACAGTTCTTC
TRBD1	TRBJ2-1	NA	TRBV5-1	CASSLQRQGAYNEQFF	TGCGCCAGCAGCTTGCAGCGACAGGGGGCTTACAATGAGCAGTTCTTC
NA	TRBJ1-3	once	TRBV4-1	CASSQDRYGRAAGNTIYF	TGCGCCAGCAGCCAAGATAGATATGGCAGGGCTGCTGGAAACACCATATATTTT
NA	TRBJ1-5	NA	TRBV2	CASSETAGNQPQHF	TGTGCCAGCAGTGAAACCGCCGGTAATCAGCCCCAGCATTTT
NA	TRBJ2-7	NA	TRBV6-1	CASSGSYEQYF	TGTGCCAGCTCGGGATCCTACGAGCAGTACTTC
NA	TRBJ2-1	NA	TRBV9	CASSEGASDEQFF	TGTGCCAGCAGCGAGGGCGCTAGCGATGAGCAGTTCTTC
TRBD2	TRBJ2-1	NA	TRBV7-2	CASSLSSGNHNEQFF	TGTGCCAGCAGCTTGTCTAGCGGGAATCACAATGAGCAGTTCTTC
NA	TRBJ1-1	NA	TRBV29-1	CSVSSPGSGAEAFF	TGCAGCGTCTCTTCCCCCGGATCTGGGGCTGAAGCTTTCTTT
TRBD1	TRBJ1-2	NA	TRBV6-4	CASSDSGTGYGYTF	TGTGCCAGCAGTGACTCCGGGACAGGATATGGCTACACCTTC
NA	TRBJ1-1	NA	TRBV18	CASSPLTALNSEAFF	TGTGCCAGCTCACCACTGACGGCCTTGAACTCTGAAGCTTTCTTT
TRBD1	TRBJ2-1	NA	TRBV7-2	CASSLRGLPTNNEQFF	TGTGCCAGCAGCCTTAGGGGGCTCCCGACCAACAATGAGCAGTTCTTC
NA	TRBJ1-4	NA	TRBV18	CASSPRDTFEKLFF	TGTGCCAGCTCACCCCGGGACACCTTCGAAAAACTGTTTTTT
NA	TRBJ2-7	once	TRBV5-1	CASSLAGLNEQYF	TGCGCCAGCAGCTTGGCCGGGTTAAACGAGCAGTACTTC
NA	TRBJ2-3	NA	TRBV27	CASSKLSGTDTQYF	TGTGCCAGCAGCAAACTTTCGGGCACAGATACGCAGTATTTT
NA	TRBJ1-2	once	TRBV10-3	CAISLELNSGYTF	TGTGCCATCAGTTTGGAGTTAAACTCTGGCTACACCTTC
NA	TRBJ2-3	once	TRBV4-2	CASSQADSYTDTQYF	TGTGCCAGCAGCCAGGCCGACAGCTACACAGATACGCAGTATTTT
TRBD1	TRBJ1-1	NA	TRBV28	CASSPRQGTMNTEAFF	TGTGCCAGCAGCCCACGACAGGGAACCATGAACACTGAAGCTTTCTTT
NA	TRBJ1-5	few	TRBV6-5	CASSSGQLNQPQHF	TGTGCCAGCAGTTCTGGACAGCTCAATCAGCCCCAGCATTTT
NA	TRBJ2-7	NA	TRBV7-1	CASSFSGSYEQYF	TGTGCCAGCAGCTTTTCCGGGTCGTACGAGCAGTACTTC
NA	TRBJ1-2	NA	TRBV7-8	CASSLEDSNYGYTF	TGTGCCAGCAGCTTGGAAGACTCTAACTATGGCTACACCTTC
NA	TRBJ1-1	NA	TRBV6-5	CASSYSDDSSAFF	TGTGCCAGCAGTTACTCCGATGACAGCTCCGCTTTCTTT
NA	TRBJ1-1	NA	TRBV5-4	CASSLDYTEAFF	TGTGCCAGCAGCTTGGATTATACTGAAGCTTTCTTT
NA	TRBJ2-3	NA	TRBV10-2	CASSDGGVKTDTQYF	TGCGCCAGCAGTGACGGGGGAGTTAAGACAGATACGCAGTATTTT
NA	TRBJ2-2	NA	TRBV6-4	CASGPGRSTGELFF	TGTGCCAGCGGACCAGGACGGAGCACCGGGGAGCTGTTTTTT
TRBD2	TRBJ2-5	NA	TRBV27	CASSFLASGGQETQYF	TGTGCCAGCAGTTTTCTGGCTAGCGGGGGACAAGAGACCCAGTACTTC
NA	TRBJ2-7	NA	TRBV6-5	CASSYSLQTHEQYF	TGTGCCAGCAGTTACTCCCTCCAAACCCACGAGCAGTACTTC
NA	TRBJ2-3	NA	TRBV5-4	CASTNPRTDTQYF	TGTGCCAGCACCAACCCTCGCACAGATACGCAGTATTTT